The sequence of this T cell receptor (beta chain) was determined in a study of cytomegalovirus exposure and HLA in healthy donors. Study-level findings and limits: Per a later analysis, 15,000 to 20,000 TCR beta sequences showed association with HLA alleles at 0.05 false discovery rate. In vitro checks showed that a few CMV-associated chains really do target CMV antigens.

Researchers ran the PCR with 60 Vbeta and 13 Jbeta primers. TCRdb's table, derived via immunoSEQ multiplex PCR, lists solely in-frame clones and lacks some. The sample carries about 160,000 clones, about four fifths recorded once. Turning to this clone: What it binds is not known.

Donors likely had unrecorded immune exposures despite being nominally healthy when sampled. The sample comprised PBMCs. The sequence was obtained from a woman between 50 and 59 years old in good health and CMV-seronegative.

The CDR3 spells CASSFGRSYNEQFF. The DNA of the CDR3 is TGTGCCAGCAGCTTTGGGCGCTCCTACAATGAGCAGTTCTTC. The chain carries TRBV5-4 and TRBJ2-1; D unresolved. Germline lookup yields CDR1 SGHNT and CDR2 YYREEE (reference sequence). Trimming stripped 2 bases from V and 0 bases from J, with 6 bases between. The CDR3 contains 14 residues. Full variable domain (missing parts from reference TRBV5-4 and TRBJ2-1): ETGVTQSPTHLIKTRGQQVTLRCSSQSGHNTVSWYQQALGQGPQFIFQYYREEENGRGNFPPRFSGLQFPNYSSELNVNALELDDSALYLCASSFGRSYNEQFFGPGTRLTVL.